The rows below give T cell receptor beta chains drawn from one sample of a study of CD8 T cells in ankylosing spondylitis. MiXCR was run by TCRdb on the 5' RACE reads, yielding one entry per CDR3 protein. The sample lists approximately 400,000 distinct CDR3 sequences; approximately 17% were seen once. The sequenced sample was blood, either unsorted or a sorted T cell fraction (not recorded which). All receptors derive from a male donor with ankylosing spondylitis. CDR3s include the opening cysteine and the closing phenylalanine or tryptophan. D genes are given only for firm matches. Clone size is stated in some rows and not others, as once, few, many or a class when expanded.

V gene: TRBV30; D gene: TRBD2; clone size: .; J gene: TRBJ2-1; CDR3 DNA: TGTGCCTGGAGTACTAGCGGGGGGCGGAAGTTCTTC; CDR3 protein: CAWSTSGGRKFF
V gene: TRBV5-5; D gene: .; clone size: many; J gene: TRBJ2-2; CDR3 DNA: TGTGCCAGCAGCCCCGGGACTGTGAACACCGGGGAGCTGTTTTTT; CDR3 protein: CASSPGTVNTGELFF
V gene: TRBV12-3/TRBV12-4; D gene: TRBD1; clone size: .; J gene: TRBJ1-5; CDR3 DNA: TGTGCCAGCAGTTTCGGACAGGGGTGGAATCAGCCCCAGCATTTT; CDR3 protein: CASSFGQGWNQPQHF
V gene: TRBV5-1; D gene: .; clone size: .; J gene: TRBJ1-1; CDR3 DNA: TGCGCCAGCAGCTCCGAACAAAAAGGGGGCACTGAAGCTTTCTTT; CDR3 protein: CASSSEQKGGTEAFF
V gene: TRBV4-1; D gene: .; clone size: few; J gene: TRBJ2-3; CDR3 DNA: TGCGCCAGCAGCCAAGATCTGGCCCGCACAGATACGCAGTATTTT; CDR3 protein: CASSQDLARTDTQYF
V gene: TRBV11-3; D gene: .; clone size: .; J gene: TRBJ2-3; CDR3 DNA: TGTGCCAGCAGCAAGAGCAATACGCAGTATTTT; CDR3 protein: CASSKSNTQYF
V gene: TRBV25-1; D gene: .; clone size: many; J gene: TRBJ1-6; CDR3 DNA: TGTGGTTGCTCGGGGGGGTCCTATAATTCACCCCTCCACTTT; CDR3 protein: CGCSGGSYNSPLHF
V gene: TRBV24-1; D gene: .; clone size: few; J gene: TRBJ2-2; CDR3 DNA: TGTGCCACCAGTGAATCCGGGACTGCGAACACCGGGGAGCTGTTTTTT; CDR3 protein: CATSESGTANTGELFF
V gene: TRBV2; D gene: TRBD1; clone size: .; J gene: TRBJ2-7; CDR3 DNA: TGTGCCAGCAGTGATTTGTGGCAGGGGGCGCCGACGCAAGCCTACGAGCAGTACTTC; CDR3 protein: CASSDLWQGAPTQAYEQYF
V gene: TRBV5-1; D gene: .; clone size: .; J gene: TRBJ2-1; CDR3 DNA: TGCGCCAGCAGCCCCCCCCCCGGGGGAGCGAGCTCCTACAATGAGCAGTTCTTC; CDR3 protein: CASSPPPGGASSYNEQFF
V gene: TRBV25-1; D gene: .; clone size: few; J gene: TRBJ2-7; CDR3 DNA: TGTGCCAGCAGTGAATACGGGGCCCCGTACTTC; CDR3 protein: CASSEYGAPYF
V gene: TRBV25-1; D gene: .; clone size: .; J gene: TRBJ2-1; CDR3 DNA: TGTGCCAGCAGTGAATTTAATCAGGGTCACAATGAGCAGTTCTTC; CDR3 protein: CASSEFNQGHNEQFF
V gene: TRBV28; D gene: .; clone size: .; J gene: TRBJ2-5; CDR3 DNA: TGTGCCAGCAGAAGTACCTGGACCCAGTACTTC; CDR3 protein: CASRSTWTQYF
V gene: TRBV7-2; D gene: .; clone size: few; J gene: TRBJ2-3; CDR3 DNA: TGTGCCAGCAGCCCAGGACAGAGGTTCGCAGATACGCAGTATTTT; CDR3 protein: CASSPGQRFADTQYF
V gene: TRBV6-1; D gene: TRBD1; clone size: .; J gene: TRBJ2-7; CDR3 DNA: TGTGCCAGCAACTCGACAGGGGGCCTGTCCCTACTCCACGAGCAGTACTTC; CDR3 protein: CASNSTGGLSLLHEQYF
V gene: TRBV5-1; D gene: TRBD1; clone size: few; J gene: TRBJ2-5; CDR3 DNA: TGCGCCAGCAGCTTGGGGGACAGGGGGCGAGAGACCCAGTACTTC; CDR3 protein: CASSLGDRGRETQYF
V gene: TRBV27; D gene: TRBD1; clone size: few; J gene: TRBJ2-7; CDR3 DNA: TGTGCCAGCAGTAGAACAAGACCGGGACAGGGATACGAGCAGTACTTC; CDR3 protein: CASSRTRPGQGYEQYF
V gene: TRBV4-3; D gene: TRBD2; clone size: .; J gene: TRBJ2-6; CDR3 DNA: TGCGCCAGCAGCCAAGGCCTAGCGGGACCCTCTGGGGCCAACGTCCTGACTTTC; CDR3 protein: CASSQGLAGPSGANVLTF
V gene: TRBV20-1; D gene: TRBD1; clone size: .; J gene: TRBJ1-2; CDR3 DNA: TGCAGTGCTAGTGGGACAGAATATGGCTACACCTTC; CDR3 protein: CSASGTEYGYTF
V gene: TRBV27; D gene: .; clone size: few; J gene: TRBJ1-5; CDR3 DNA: TGTGCCAGCAGTTTGAATGGCAATCAGCCCCAGCATTTT; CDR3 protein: CASSLNGNQPQHF
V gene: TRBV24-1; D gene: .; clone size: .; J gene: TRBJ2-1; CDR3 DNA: TGTGCCACCAGTAGGTCGGGTGGGGGAAATGAGCAGTTCTTC; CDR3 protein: CATSRSGGGNEQFF
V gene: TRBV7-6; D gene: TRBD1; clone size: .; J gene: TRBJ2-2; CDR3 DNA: TGTGCCAGCAGCCTGGGACAGGCCCCGACGAACACCGGGGAGCTGTTTTTT; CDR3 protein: CASSLGQAPTNTGELFF
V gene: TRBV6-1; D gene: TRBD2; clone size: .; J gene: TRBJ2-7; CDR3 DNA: TGTGCCAGCAGTCCCCTAGTCGGCCTAGCGGGATATTACGAGCAGTACTTC; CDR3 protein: CASSPLVGLAGYYEQYF
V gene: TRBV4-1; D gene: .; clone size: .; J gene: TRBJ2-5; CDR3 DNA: TGCGCCAGCAGCCAAGATCCCAGGGAGACCCAGTACTTC; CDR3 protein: CASSQDPRETQYF
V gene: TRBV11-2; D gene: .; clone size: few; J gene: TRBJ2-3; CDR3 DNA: TGTGCCAGCAGGGGGGGGGCAGGGCCCGATACGCAGTATTTT; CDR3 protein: CASRGGAGPDTQYF
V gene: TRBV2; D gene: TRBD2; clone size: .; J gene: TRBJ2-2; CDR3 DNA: TGTGCCAGCACTAGCGGGAGCACCGGGGAGCTGTTTTTT; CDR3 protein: CASTSGSTGELFF
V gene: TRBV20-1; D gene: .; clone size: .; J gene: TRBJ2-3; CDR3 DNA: TGCAGTGCTAGAGCGAACAGGGCAAATTTCACAGATACGCAGTATTTT; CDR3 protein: CSARANRANFTDTQYF
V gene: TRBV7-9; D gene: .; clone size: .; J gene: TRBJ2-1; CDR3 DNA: TGTGCCAGCAGCTCGCCGGGACTGAGCTACAATGAGCAGTTCTTC; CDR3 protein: CASSSPGLSYNEQFF
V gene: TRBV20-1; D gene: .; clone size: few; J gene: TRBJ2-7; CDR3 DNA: TGCAGTGCTAGAGACTTTCAGGGGAGATCCTACGAGCAGTACTTC; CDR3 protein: CSARDFQGRSYEQYF
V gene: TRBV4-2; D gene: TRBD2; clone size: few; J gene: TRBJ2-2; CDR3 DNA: TGTGCCAGCAGCCAAGATCACGGGAGGAAGAACACCGGGGAGCTGTTTTTT; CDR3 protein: CASSQDHGRKNTGELFF
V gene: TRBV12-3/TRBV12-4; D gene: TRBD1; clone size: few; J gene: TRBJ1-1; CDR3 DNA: TGTGCCAGCAGTTTAGGTTCAGGGGGTGGTAATGAAGCTTTCTTT; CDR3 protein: CASSLGSGGGNEAFF
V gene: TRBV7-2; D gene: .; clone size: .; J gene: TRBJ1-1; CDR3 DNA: TGTGCCAGCAGCCGTAACAGGGAAAACACTGAAGCTTTCTTT; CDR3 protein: CASSRNRENTEAFF
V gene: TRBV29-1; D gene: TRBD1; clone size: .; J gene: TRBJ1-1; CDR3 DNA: TGCAGCGTTGAAGATCCGAAGGGGGCCGGAACTGAAGCTTTCTTT; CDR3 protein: CSVEDPKGAGTEAFF
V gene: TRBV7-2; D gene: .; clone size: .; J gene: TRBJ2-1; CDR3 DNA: TGTGCCAGCAGCTTGGGGGCTAGCGGTGAGCAGTTCTTC; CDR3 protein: CASSLGASGEQFF
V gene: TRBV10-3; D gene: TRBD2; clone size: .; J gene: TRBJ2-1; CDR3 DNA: TGTGCCATCAGTGAGTCGAGGACTAGCAGATTCTATGAGCAGTTCTTC; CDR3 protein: CAISESRTSRFYEQFF
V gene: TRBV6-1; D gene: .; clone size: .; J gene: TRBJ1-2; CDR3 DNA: TGTGCCAGCAGTGAGAGGCCTAACAGCGGAGTCTATGGCTACACCTTC; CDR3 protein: CASSERPNSGVYGYTF
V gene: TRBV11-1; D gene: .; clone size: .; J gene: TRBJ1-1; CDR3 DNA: TGTGCCAGCAGCCTTGACAGTAACAGATTTTGGATGAACACTGAAGCTTTCTTT; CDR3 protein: CASSLDSNRFWMNTEAFF
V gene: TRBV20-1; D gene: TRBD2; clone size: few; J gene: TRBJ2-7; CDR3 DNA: TGCAGTGCTAGAGAAACCGGGACTAGCGGCGAGCAGTACTTC; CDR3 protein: CSARETGTSGEQYF
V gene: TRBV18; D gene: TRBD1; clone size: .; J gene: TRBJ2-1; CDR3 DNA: TGTGCCAGCTCACCAGGGGACAGGGGATTGAATGAGCAGTTCTTC; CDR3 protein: CASSPGDRGLNEQFF
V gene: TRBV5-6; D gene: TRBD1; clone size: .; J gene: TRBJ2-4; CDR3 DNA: TGTGCCAGCAGCAGGGACAGGGGACGGGACATTCAGTACTTC; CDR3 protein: CASSRDRGRDIQYF
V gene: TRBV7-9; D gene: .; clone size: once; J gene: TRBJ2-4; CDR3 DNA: TGTGCCAGCAGCACAAAGGGCAAAAACATTCAGTACTTC; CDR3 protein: CASSTKGKNIQYF
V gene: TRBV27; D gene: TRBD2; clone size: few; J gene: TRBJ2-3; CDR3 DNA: TGTGCCAGCAGTAGCCCTCAACTAGCGGGGGGCACAGATACGCAGTATTTT; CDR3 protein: CASSSPQLAGGTDTQYF
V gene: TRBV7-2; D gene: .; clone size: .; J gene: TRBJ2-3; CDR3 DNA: TGTGCCAGCAGCTTAAGTCTAGCCATTCAGTATTTT; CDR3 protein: CASSLSLAIQYF
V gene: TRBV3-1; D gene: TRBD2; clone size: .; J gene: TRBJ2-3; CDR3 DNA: TGTGCCAGCAGCCAGACCCTAGCGGGAGGACGCAGTGTTACGCAGTATTTT; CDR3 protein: CASSQTLAGGRSVTQYF
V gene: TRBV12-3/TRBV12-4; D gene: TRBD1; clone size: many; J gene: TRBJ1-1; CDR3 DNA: TGTGCCAGCAATAAGGACAGGGGGGCGCCGAACACTGAAGCTTTCTTT; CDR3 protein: CASNKDRGAPNTEAFF
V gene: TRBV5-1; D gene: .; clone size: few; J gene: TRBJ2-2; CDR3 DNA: TGCGCCAGCGCCATTCGGAGCGGGGAGCTGTTTTTT; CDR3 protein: CASAIRSGELFF
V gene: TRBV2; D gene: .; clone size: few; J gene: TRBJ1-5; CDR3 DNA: TGTGCCAGCAGTCCGGGACGGACTAGCAATCAGCCCCAGCATTTT; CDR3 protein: CASSPGRTSNQPQHF
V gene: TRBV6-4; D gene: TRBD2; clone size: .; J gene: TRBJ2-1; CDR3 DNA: TGTGCCAGCAGTTCGGGGGGGGAACCCTACAATGAGCAGTTCTTC; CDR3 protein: CASSSGGEPYNEQFF
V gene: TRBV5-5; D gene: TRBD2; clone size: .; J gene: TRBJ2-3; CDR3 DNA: TGTGCCAGCAGCTCGGCCACACTAGCGAACACAGATACGCAGTATTTT; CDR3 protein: CASSSATLANTDTQYF
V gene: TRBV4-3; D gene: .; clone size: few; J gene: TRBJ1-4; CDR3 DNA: TGCGCCAGCAGCCAAGCCGGGAGAGGGGGAACAACTAATGAAAAACTGTTTTTT; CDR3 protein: CASSQAGRGGTTNEKLFF
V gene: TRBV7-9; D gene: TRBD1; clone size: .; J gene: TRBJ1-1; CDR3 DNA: TGTGCCAGCAGCCGGAATGGCAGGGGGGACACTGAAGCTTTCTTT; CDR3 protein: CASSRNGRGDTEAFF
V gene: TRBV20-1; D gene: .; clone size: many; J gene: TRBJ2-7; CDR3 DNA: TGCAGTGCTGCTTCAGGGGACGAGCAGTACTTC; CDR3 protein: CSAASGDEQYF
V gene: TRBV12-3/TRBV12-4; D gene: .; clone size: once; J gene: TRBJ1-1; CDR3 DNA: TGTGCCAGCAGCCGCAGAGGACAGCTGAACACTGAAGCTTTCTTT; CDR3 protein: CASSRRGQLNTEAFF
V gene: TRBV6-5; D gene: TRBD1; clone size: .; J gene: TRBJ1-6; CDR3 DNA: TGTGCCAGCAGTTACACTACAGGGGGCGTTGGTTCACCCCTCCACTTT; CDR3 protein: CASSYTTGGVGSPLHF
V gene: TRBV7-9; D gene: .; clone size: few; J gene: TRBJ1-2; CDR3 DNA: TGTGCCAGCAGCTTATCTGGGCCGGAACTTAACTATGGCTACACCTTC; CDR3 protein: CASSLSGPELNYGYTF
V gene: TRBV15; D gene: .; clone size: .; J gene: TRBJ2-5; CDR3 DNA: TGTGCCACCAGCAGGGGATTACGGGGCCGCCAAGAGACCCAGTACTTC; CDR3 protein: CATSRGLRGRQETQYF
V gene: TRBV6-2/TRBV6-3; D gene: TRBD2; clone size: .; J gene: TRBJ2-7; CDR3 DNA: TGTGCCAGCCGAAGACAGGGACTAGCGGGAGGCTACGAGCAGTACTTC; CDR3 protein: CASRRQGLAGGYEQYF